A single sample gave rise to the 19 T cell receptor beta chains below, sequenced in a study of cytomegalovirus exposure and HLA in healthy donors. PCR used 60 Vbeta primers and 13 Jbeta primers. The assay was immunoSEQ multiplex PCR, and TCRdb's table has in-frame clones only and misses some. The table includes under 150,000 clones, 55% to 80% detected once. The sample comprised PBMCs. The receptors shown here come from a woman aged 40 to 55 in good health and CMV-seronegative.

The chain uses TRBV18 and TRBJ2-5; 9 bases fit TRBD2. V lost 3 bases and J lost 2; bases outside the gene matches: 10. CDR1 is KGHSH and CDR2 is LQKENI in the germline V gene. There are 17 residues in the CDR3. The CDR3 DNA is TGTGCCAGCTCACCCCAGAGGCTAGCGGGGTCTCAAGAGACCCAGTACTTC. Encoded protein: CASSPQRLAGSQETQYF.

This clone occurred a few times. The chain is built from TRBV4-1 and TRBJ1-1; D may be TRBD1 (6 bases). V shed 2 bases and J shed 4 bases, with 17 bases lying between them. Germline lookup yields CDR1 MGHRA and CDR2 YSYEKL. There are 16 residues in the CDR3. The chain's CDR3 is CASSQREAQGFTEAFF. CDR3 DNA sequence: TGCGCCAGCAGCCAACGGGAAGCTCAGGGGTTCACTGAAGCTTTCTTT.

This chain joins TRBV28 and TRBJ1-3; weak D call: TRBD1 (6 bases). Trimming shortened V by 4 bases and J by 4 bases, and 14 bases separated the two germline ends. The CDR3 is 15 residues long. Looked up from germline, CDR1 is MDHEN and CDR2 is SYDVKM. Here the CDR3 DNA reads TGTGCCAGCAGTTATGGCTCAGGGGCCGGAAACACCATATATTTT. Protein sequence: CASSYGSGAGNTIYF.

The chain employs TRBV19 and TRBJ1-2; 9 nucleotides agree with TRBD1. The CDR3 runs 13 residues. The germline CDR1 and CDR2 sequences are LNHDA and SQIVND (reference sequence). V was pared by 1 base and J by 6 bases, with 0 bases of the junction left unmatched. DNA for the CDR3: TGTGCCAGTAGTATAGGACAGGGGGATGGCTACACCTTC. Amino acid sequence: CASSIGQGDGYTF.

The chain combines TRBV13 with TRBJ1-2, with 7 bases that match TRBD1. V was pared by 5 bases and J by 6 bases, with 9 bases of the junction left unmatched. Germline V gene lookup returns CDR1 PRHDT and CDR2 FYEKMQ (reference sequence). The CDR3 loop spans 14 amino acids. CDR3 nucleotide sequence: TGTGCCAGCAGCGAAGCGACAGGGATTGATGGCTACACCTTC. Translation: CASSEATGIDGYTF.

In its sample, this clone was seen once. The chain combines TRBV12-5 with TRBJ2-7, with D possibly being TRBD1 (5 bases). The CDR3 spans 13 residues. V gave up 8 bases and J gave up 1 base, with 12 bases separating them. Germline CDR1 is LGHNT and CDR2 is FRNRAP. DNA of the CDR3: TGTGCTAGTAACAGGCAAACTTCCTACGAGCAGTACTTC. It is translated as CASNRQTSYEQYF. The full variable domain, with the rest looked up from reference TRBV12-5 and TRBJ2-7, is DARVTQTPRHKVTEMGQEVTMRCQPILGHNTVFWYRQTMMQGLELLAYFRNRAPLDDSGMPKDRFSAEMPDATLATLKIQPSEPRDSAVYFCASNRQTSYEQYFGPGTRLTVT.

This clone was counted once. The chain recombines TRBV5-1 with TRBJ2-5, with 9 nucleotides matching TRBD2. V shed 4 bases, J shed 1 base, and the junction held 11 bases outside the gene matches. Germline V gene data show CDR1 as SGHRS and CDR2 as YFSETQ. CDR3 length: 17 amino acids. CDR3 DNA: TGCGCCAGCAGCCAAATGGTTCTAGCGGGGCTCCAAGAGACCCAGTACTTC. Residues: CASSQMVLAGLQETQYF.

The chain employs TRBV18 and TRBJ1-1; 9 bases fit TRBD1. J gave up 8 bases and V 3 bases, and 22 bases lay outside the gene matches. CDR1 and CDR2 (germline): KGHSH, LQKENI. This CDR3 is built from 19 residues. The CDR3 sequence: CASSPQEQGAYRETLEAFF. CDR3 bases: TGTGCCAGCTCACCCCAAGAACAGGGGGCCTATCGTGAAACGCTGGAAGCTTTCTTT.

J is TRBJ1-1 and V is TRBV18, with unresolved D. The ends were cut back, 1 base at V and 7 bases at J, with 7 bases in the middle. Looked up from germline, CDR1 is KGHSH and CDR2 is LQKENI. The CDR3 sequence is 12 residues long. CDR3 protein: CASSPRGVEAFF. The CDR3 DNA sequence: TGTGCCAGCTCACCACGCGGGGTTGAAGCTTTCTTT.

This clone has just one count. The chain uses TRBV7-6 and TRBJ1-3; no firm D call. The CDR3 extends over 15 amino acids. Germline CDR1 is SGHVS and CDR2 is FNYEAQ. V gave up 0 bases and J gave up 4 bases, with 10 bases separating them. CDR3 loop: CASSLAVTAGNTIYF. The CDR3 nucleotides read TGTGCCAGCAGCTTAGCCGTTACAGCAGGAAACACCATATATTTT.

This sequence joins TRBV15 and TRBJ1-2; 7 bases are shared with TRBD1. V was pared by 3 bases and J by 2 bases, with 6 bases of the junction left unmatched. Germline CDR1 LNHNV, CDR2 YYDKDF (reference sequence). The CDR3 is 15 residues long. The CDR3 DNA reads as TGTGCCACCAGCAGGGGGACAGTCAGAAACTATGGCTACACCTTC. It specifies CATSRGTVRNYGYTF.

This clone appeared a few times. J is TRBJ1-5 and V is TRBV7-9, with TRBD1 as a possible D gene (6 bases). The germline V and J ends were trimmed by 5 bases and 4 bases, with 24 bases remaining between them. Germline-derived CDR1 and CDR2 are SEHNR and FQNEAQ (reference sequence). There are 18 residues in the CDR3. Written as DNA, the CDR3 is TGTGCCAGCAGCCCGGACAGTGGGGCCCCCGTAAGGAATCAGCCCCAGCATTTT. Its protein product is CASSPDSGAPVRNQPQHF. The variable domain in full, completed from reference TRBV7-9 and TRBJ1-5, reads DTGVSQNPRHKITKRGQNVTFRCDPISEHNRLYWYRQTLGQGPEFLTYFQNEAQLEKSRLLSDRFSAERPKGSFSTLEIQRTEQGDSAMYLCASSPDSGAPVRNQPQHFGDGTRLSIL.

A few counts support this clone. The genes are TRBV5-1 and TRBJ1-1, with 7 bases fitting TRBD1. The CDR3 has 14 residues. Germline CDR1 and CDR2: SGHRS and YFSETQ. With 8 bases clipped from V and 3 bases from J, the junction kept 10 bases outside the gene matches. Here the CDR3 reads CASFPGQYDTEAFF. In nucleotides, the CDR3 is TGCGCCAGTTTCCCGGGACAGTATGACACTGAAGCTTTCTTT.

The genes are TRBV5-6 and TRBJ1-2, with 8 bases aligning to TRBD1. The germline CDR1 and CDR2 sequences are SGHDT and YYEEEE. This CDR3 has 15 amino acids. V lost 3 bases to trimming and J lost 4 bases; unmatched junction nucleotides: 8. CDR3 coding DNA: TGTGCCAGCAGCTCACCTGGACAGGGTATCTATGGCTACACCTTC. Its protein is CASSSPGQGIYGYTF. Full variable domain (missing parts from reference TRBV5-6 and TRBJ1-2): DAGVTQSPTHLIKTRGQQVTLRCSPKSGHDTVSWYQQALGQGPQFIFQYYEEEERQRGNFPDRFSGHQFPNYSSELNVNALLLGDSALYLCASSSPGQGIYGYTFGSGTRLTVV.

The gene calls are TRBV27 and TRBJ2-2, with TRBD2 as a possible D gene (6 bases). Germline CDR1 MNHEY, CDR2 SMNVEV (reference sequence). The CDR3 has 13 residues. Trimming took off 3 bases at V and 4 bases at J, with 6 bases between the two ends. The CDR3 coding sequence is TGTGCCAGCAGTTTGGAGGGCACCGGGGAGCTGTTTTTT. Protein: CASSLEGTGELFF.

The rearrangement links TRBV4-3 to TRBJ1-2, with D tentatively TRBD1 (6 bases). CDR1 and CDR2 (germline): LGHNA, YSLEER. The CDR3 loop spans 14 amino acids. The ends were cut back, 3 bases at V and 5 bases at J, with 13 bases in the middle. In nucleotides, the CDR3 is TGCGCCAGCAGCCAGAGGGGGGGCGGTTATGGCTACACCTTC. This sequence encodes CASSQRGGGYGYTF.

The chain is built from TRBV2 and TRBJ1-1; no clear D. The germline gives CDR1 SNHLY, CDR2 FYNNEI. The CDR3 has 14 amino acids. Trimming took off 6 bases at V and 1 base at J, with 12 bases between the two ends. CDR3 residues: CASSFQERNTEAFF. The CDR3 DNA sequence: TGTGCCAGCAGCTTTCAGGAACGGAACACTGAAGCTTTCTTT.

The sample holds a few counts of this clone. The V call is TRBV30, the J call TRBJ2-2, with a possible D match to TRBD2 (5 bases). The CDR3 totals 13 residues. The germline V gene encodes CDR1 GTSNPN and CDR2 SVGIG (reference sequence). V was shortened by 1 base and J by 7 bases, with 10 bases between the two germline ends. CDR3 in amino acids: CAWSGGLLGELFF. In DNA form, the CDR3 reads TGTGCCTGGAGTGGTGGACTGCTCGGGGAGCTGTTTTTT.

The J gene is TRBJ1-1, the V gene TRBV19; the match to TRBD1 covers 7 bases. V lost 3 bases, J lost 5 bases, and 9 bases stayed unmatched. This CDR3 comprises 15 residues. The germline V gene has CDR1 LNHDA and CDR2 SQIVND (reference sequence). CDR3 in DNA: TGTGCCAGTAGTATGAAAGGGGGCGTCGGGACTGAAGCTTTCTTT. Its protein product is CASSMKGGVGTEAFF.